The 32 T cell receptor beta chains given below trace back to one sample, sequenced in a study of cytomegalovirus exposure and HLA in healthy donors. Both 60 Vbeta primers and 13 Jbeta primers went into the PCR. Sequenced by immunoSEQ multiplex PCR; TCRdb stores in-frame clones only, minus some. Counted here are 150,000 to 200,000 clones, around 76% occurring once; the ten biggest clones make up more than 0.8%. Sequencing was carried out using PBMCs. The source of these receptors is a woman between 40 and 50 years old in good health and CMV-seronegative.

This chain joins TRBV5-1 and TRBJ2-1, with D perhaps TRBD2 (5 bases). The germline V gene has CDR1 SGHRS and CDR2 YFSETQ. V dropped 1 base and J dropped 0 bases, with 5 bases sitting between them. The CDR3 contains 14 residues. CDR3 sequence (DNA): TGCGCCAGCAGCTTGACTAGCTCCTACAATGAGCAGTTCTTC. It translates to CASSLTSSYNEQFF. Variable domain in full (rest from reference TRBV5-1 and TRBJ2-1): KAGVTQTPRYLIKTRGQQVTLSCSPISGHRSVSWYQQTPGQGLQFLFEYFSETQRNKGNFPGRFSGRQFSNSRSEMNVSTLELGDSALYLCASSLTSSYNEQFFGPGTRLTVL.

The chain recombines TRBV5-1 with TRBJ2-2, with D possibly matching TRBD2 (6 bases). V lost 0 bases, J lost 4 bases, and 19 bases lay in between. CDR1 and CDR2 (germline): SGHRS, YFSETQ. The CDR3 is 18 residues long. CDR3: CASSLATVPGSFTGELFF. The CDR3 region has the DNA TGCGCCAGCAGCTTGGCTACCGTCCCCGGGAGTTTCACCGGGGAGCTGTTTTTT.

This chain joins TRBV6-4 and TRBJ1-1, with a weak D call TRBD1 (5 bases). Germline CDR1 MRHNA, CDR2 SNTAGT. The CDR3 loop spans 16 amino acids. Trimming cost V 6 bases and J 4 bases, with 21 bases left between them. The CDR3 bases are TGTGCCAGCAGAGATTCTCCCGGGACCGGGGGCACTGAAGCTTTCTTT. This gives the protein CASRDSPGTGGTEAFF.

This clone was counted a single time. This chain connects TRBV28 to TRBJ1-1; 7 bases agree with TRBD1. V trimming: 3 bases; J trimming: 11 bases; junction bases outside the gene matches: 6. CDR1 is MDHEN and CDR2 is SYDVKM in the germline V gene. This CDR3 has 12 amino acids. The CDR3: CASSLGTAGAFF. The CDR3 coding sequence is TGTGCCAGCAGTTTGGGGACAGCGGGTGCTTTCTTT.

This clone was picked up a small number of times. The chain's CDR3 is CASSYLGTVNTEAFF. CDR3 sequence (DNA): TGTGCCAGCAGTTATCTCGGGACAGTTAACACTGAAGCTTTCTTT. The chain has TRBV6-6 and TRBJ1-1, with TRBD1 matching over 7 bases. Germline lookup yields CDR1 MNHNY and CDR2 SVGAGI (reference sequence). CDR3 length equals 15 residues. With V trimmed by 3 bases and J by 2 bases, 6 bases remained unmatched.

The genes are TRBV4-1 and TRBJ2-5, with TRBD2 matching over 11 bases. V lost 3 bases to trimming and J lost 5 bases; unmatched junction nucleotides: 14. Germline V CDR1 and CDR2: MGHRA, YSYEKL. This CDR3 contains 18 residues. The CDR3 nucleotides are TGCGCCAGCAGCCAGTACGGGAGTAGCGGGAGGGCCATCGAGACCCAGTACTTC. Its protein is CASSQYGSSGRAIETQYF.

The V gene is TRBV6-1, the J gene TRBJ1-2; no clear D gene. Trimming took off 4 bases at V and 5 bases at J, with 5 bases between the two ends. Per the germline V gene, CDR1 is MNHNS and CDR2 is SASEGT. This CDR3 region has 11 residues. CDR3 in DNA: TGTGCCAGCAGTGCCACATATGGCTACACCTTC. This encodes CASSATYGYTF.

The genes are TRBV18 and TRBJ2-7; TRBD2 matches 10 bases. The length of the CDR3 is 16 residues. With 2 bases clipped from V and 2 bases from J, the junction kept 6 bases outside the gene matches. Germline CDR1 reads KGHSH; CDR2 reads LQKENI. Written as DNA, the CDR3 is TGTGCCAGCTCACCAGGTCTTCTAGCGGGGGCCTACGAGCAGTACTTC. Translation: CASSPGLLAGAYEQYF.

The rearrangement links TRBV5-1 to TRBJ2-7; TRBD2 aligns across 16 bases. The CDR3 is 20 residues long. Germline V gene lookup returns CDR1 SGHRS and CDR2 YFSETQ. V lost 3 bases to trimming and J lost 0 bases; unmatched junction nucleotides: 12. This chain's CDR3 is CASSYGTSGRASLSSYEQYF. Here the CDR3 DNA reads TGCGCCAGCAGCTATGGGACTAGCGGGAGGGCCTCTCTTAGCTCCTACGAGCAGTACTTC.

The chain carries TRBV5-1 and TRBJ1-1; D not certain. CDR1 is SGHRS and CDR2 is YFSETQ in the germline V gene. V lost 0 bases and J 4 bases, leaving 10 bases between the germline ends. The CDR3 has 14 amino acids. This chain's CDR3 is CASSLDLMSTEAFF. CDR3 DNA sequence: TGCGCCAGCAGCTTGGACCTTATGAGCACTGAAGCTTTCTTT.

CDR3 residues: CASGLSPTGEAYGYTF. In DNA, the CDR3 is TGTGCTAGTGGTTTGTCCCCGACAGGGGAGGCCTATGGCTACACCTTC. This chain links TRBV12-5 with TRBJ1-2; 8 bases agree with TRBD1. CDR3 length equals 16 residues. The germline gives CDR1 LGHNT, CDR2 FRNRAP. Trimming at V came to 2 bases and at J to 4 bases, leaving 9 bases not matched to a gene.

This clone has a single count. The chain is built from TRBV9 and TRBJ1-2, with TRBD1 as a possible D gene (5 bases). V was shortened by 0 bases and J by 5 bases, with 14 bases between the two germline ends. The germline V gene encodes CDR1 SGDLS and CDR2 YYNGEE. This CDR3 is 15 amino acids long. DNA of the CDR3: TGTGCCAGCAGCGTAGAAGCGCTGGGGCCGTATGGCTACACCTTC. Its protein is CASSVEALGPYGYTF.

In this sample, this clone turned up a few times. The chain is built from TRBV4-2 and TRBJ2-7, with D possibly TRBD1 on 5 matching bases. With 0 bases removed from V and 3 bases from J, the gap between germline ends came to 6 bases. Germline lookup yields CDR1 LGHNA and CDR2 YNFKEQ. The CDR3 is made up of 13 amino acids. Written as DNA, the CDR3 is TGTGCCAGCAGCCAAGAGCAGGGCTACGAGCAGTACTTC. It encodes CASSQEQGYEQYF.

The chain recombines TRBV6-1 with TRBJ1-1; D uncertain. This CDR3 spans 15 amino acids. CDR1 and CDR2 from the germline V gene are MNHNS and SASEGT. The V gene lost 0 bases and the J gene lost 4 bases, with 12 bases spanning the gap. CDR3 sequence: CASSEAEGWGTEAFF. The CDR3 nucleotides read TGTGCCAGCAGTGAAGCTGAGGGATGGGGCACTGAAGCTTTCTTT.

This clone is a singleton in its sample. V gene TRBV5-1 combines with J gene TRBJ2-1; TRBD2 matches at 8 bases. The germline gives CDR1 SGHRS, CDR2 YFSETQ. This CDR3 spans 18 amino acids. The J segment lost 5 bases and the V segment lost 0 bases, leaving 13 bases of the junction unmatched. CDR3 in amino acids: CASSLGAGGGGLDNEQFF. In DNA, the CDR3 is TGCGCCAGCAGCTTGGGTGCGGGGGGAGGCGGTTTGGACAATGAGCAGTTCTTC.

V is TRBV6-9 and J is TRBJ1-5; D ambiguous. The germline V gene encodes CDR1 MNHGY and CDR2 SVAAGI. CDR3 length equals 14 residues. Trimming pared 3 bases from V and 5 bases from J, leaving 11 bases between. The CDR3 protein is CASSYGSSDQPQHF. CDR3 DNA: TGTGCCAGCAGTTACGGGTCGTCGGATCAGCCCCAGCATTTT.

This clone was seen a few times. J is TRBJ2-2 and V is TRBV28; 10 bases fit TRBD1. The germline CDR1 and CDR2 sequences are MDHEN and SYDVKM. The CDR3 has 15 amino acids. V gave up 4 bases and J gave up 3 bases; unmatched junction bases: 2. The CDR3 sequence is CASSSGTGDTGELFF. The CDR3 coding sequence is TGTGCCAGCAGTTCCGGGACAGGGGACACCGGGGAGCTGTTTTTT.

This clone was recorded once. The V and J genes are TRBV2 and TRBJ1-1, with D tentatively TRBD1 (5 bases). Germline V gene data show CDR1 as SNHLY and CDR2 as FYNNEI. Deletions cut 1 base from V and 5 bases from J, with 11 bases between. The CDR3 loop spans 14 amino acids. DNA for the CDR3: TGTGCCAGCAGTGAAGTAGGGGTGGGGACTGAAGCTTTCTTT. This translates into CASSEVGVGTEAFF.

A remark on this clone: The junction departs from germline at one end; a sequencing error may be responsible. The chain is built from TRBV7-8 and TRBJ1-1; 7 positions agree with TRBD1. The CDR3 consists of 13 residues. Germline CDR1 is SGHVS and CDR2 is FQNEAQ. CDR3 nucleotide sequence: TGTGCCAGCAGATTAGACAGGGTCACTGAAGCTTTCTTT. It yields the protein CASRLDRVTEAFF.

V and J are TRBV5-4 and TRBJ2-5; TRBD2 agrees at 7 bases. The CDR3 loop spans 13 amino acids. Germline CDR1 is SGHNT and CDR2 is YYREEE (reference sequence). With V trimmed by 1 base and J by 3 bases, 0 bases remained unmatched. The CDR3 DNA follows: TGTGCCAGCAGCTTGACTAGCGAAGAGACCCAGTACTTC. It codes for CASSLTSEETQYF.

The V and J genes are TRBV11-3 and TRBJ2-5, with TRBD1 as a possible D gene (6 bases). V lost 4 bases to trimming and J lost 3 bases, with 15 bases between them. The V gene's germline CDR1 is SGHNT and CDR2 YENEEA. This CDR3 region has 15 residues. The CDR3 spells CASSSGVRDKETQYF. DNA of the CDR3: TGTGCCAGCAGCTCAGGGGTTCGGGACAAAGAGACCCAGTACTTC. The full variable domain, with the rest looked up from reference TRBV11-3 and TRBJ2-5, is EAGVVQSPRYKIIEKKQPVAFWCNPISGHNTLYWYLQNLGQGPELLIRYENEEAVDDSQLPKDRFSAERLKGVDSTLKIQPAELGDSAVYLCASSSGVRDKETQYFGPGTRLLVL.

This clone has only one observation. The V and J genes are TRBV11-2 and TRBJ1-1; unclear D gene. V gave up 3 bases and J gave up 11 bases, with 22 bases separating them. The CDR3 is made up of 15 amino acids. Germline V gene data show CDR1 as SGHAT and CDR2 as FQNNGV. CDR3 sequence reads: CASSFTAANSKVAFF. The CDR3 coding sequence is TGTGCCAGCAGCTTTACAGCCGCGAATTCGAAAGTGGCTTTCTTT.

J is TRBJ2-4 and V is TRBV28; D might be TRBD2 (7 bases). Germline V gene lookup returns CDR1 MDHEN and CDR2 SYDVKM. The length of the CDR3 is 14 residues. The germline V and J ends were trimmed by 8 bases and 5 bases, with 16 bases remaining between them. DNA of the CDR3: TGTGCCAGCTCCACCGGGGGGCCGCAAAACATTCAGTACTTC. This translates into CASSTGGPQNIQYF. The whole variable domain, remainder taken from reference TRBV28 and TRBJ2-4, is DVKVTQSSRYLVKRTGEKVFLECVQDMDHENMFWYRQDPGLGLRLIYFSYDVKMKEKGDIPEGYSVSREKKERFSLILESASTNQTSMYLCASSTGGPQNIQYFGAGTRLSVL.

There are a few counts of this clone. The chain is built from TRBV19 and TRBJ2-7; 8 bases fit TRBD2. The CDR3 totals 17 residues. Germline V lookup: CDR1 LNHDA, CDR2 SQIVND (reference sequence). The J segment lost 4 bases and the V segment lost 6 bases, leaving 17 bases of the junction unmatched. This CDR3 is CASSTFYGGGILYEQYF. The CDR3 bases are TGTGCCAGTAGCACCTTCTACGGCGGGGGGATCCTATACGAGCAGTACTTC. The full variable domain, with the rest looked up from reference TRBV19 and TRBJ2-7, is DGGITQSPKYLFRKEGQNVTLSCEQNLNHDAMYWYRQDPGQGLRLIYYSQIVNDFQKGDIAEGYSVSREKKESFPLTVTSAQKNPTAFYLCASSTFYGGGILYEQYFGPGTRLTVT.

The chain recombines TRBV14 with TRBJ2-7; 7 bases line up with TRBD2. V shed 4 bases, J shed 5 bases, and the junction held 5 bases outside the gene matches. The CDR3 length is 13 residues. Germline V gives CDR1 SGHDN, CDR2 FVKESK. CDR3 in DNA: TGTGCCAGCAGCCCCTGGGGGAGGGACGAGCAGTACTTC. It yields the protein CASSPWGRDEQYF.

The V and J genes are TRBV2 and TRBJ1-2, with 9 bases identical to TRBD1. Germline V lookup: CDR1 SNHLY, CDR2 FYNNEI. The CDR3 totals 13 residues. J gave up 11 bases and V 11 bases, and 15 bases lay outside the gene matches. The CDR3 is CAGLRDRVVWYTF. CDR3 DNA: TGTGCCGGTCTCCGGGACAGGGTGGTTTGGTACACCTTC.

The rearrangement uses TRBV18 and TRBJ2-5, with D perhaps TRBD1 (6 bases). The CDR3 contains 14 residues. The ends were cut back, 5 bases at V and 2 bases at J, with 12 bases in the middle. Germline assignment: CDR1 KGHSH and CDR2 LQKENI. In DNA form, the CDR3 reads TGTGCCAGCTCAAGGACAGCCCCTCAAGAGACCCAGTACTTC. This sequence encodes CASSRTAPQETQYF.

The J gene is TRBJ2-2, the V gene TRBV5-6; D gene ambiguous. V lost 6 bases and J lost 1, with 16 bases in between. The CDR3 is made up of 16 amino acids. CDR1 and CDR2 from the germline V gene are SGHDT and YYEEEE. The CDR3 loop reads CASTPVGRLNTGELFF. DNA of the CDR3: TGTGCCAGCACCCCGGTGGGCAGGTTGAACACCGGGGAGCTGTTTTTT.

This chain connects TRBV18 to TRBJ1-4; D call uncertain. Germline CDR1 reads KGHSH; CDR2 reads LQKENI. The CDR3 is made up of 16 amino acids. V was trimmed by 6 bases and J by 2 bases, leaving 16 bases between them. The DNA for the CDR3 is TGTGCCAGCTCGCCCCTTAACCCGGGGACTAATGAAAAACTGTTTTTT. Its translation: CASSPLNPGTNEKLFF.

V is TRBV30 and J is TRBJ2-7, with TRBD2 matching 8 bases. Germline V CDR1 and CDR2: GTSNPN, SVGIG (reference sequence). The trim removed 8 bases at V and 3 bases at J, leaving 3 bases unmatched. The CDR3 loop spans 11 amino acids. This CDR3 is CAAGLGYEQYF. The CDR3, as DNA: TGTGCCGCGGGACTAGGCTACGAGCAGTACTTC.

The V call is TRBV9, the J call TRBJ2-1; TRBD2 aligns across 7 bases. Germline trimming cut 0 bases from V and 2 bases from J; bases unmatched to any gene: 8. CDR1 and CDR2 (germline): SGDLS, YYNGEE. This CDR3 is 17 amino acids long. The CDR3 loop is CASSVATGLAAYNEQFF. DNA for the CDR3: TGTGCCAGCAGCGTAGCTACGGGGCTAGCGGCCTACAATGAGCAGTTCTTC.

The CDR3 is CASSPAGGPDEQYF. CDR3 DNA: TGTGCCAGTAGTCCAGCGGGAGGGCCTGACGAGCAGTACTTC. The genes are TRBV19 and TRBJ2-7, with TRBD2 matching 10 bases. CDR1 and CDR2 (germline): LNHDA, SQIVND (reference sequence). V trimming: 5 bases; J trimming: 5 bases; junction bases outside the gene matches: 6. CDR3 length: 14 residues. Looking up the rest from reference TRBV19 and TRBJ2-7 gives the full variable domain: DGGITQSPKYLFRKEGQNVTLSCEQNLNHDAMYWYRQDPGQGLRLIYYSQIVNDFQKGDIAEGYSVSREKKESFPLTVTSAQKNPTAFYLCASSPAGGPDEQYFGPGTRLTVT.